Presented here are 21 T cell receptor beta chains from one specimen sequenced in a study of CD8+CD57+ T cells in acquired aplastic anemia. Patients chosen for sequencing had CD8+CD57+ cells that had expanded, as shown by flow cytometry. The study profiled TCR beta VDJ and CDR3 using genomic DNA as template. TCRdb analysed the reads with MiXCR anew, one entry per CDR3 protein. This repertoire shows around 290,000 distinct CDR3 sequences, 45% to 65% found once; its top ten account for approximately 1.2%. The specimen sequenced was sorted CD4+, CD8+, or CD8+CD57+ T cells (not recorded which) from PBMCs. The receptors come from a human donor with aplastic anemia.

The genes are TRBV9 and TRBJ1-5, with D possibly matching TRBD1 (6 bases). The CDR3 consists of 12 residues. The germline V and J ends were trimmed by 5 bases and 7 bases, with 10 bases remaining between them. Germline CDR1 reads SGDLS; CDR2 reads YYNGEE. The CDR3 coding sequence is TGTGCCAGCAGAGGGGGTGAGCAGCCCCAGCATTTT. This codes for CASRGGEQPQHF.

There are many counts of this clonotype. The chain employs TRBV6-5 and TRBJ1-3, with a tentative D call TRBD1 (5 bases). Germline assignment: CDR1 MNHEY and CDR2 SVGAGI. The CDR3 totals 15 residues. V was clipped by 5 bases and J by 4 bases, with 15 bases between them. The CDR3 DNA sequence: TGTGCCAGCAGTCCTCCGGGCGGGGCAGGAAACACCATATATTTT. Translating gives CASSPPGGAGNTIYF.

The V gene is TRBV6-1, the J gene TRBJ2-3, with TRBD2 as a possible D gene (5 bases). The CDR3 has 16 residues. Germline CDR1 MNHNS, CDR2 SASEGT. V lost 8 bases to trimming and J lost 0 bases, with 18 bases between them. In nucleotides, the CDR3 is TGTGCCAGCCTTCTTAGCGCCGGTGCTAGCACAGATACGCAGTATTTT. It encodes CASLLSAGASTDTQYF.

At least ten counts were recorded for this clonotype. The chain uses TRBV9 and TRBJ2-3; 7 bases fit TRBD1. V dropped 3 bases and J dropped 5; count of bases not matched to a gene: 9. Per the germline V gene, CDR1 is SGDLS and CDR2 is YYNGEE. This CDR3 has 15 amino acids. CDR3 protein: CASSAFWGQLDTQYF. The CDR3 DNA reads TGTGCCAGCAGCGCATTCTGGGGACAGCTAGATACGCAGTATTTT.

The chain is built from TRBV7-8 and TRBJ1-1; 7 bases map to TRBD1. Germline CDR1 and CDR2: SGHVS and FQNEAQ. The V and J ends lost 5 bases and 3 bases, in that order; junction bases with no gene match: 9. This CDR3 has 15 amino acids. The CDR3 DNA follows: TGTGCCAGCAGCCCAGGGGACAGAAAGGACACTGAAGCTTTCTTT. Residues: CASSPGDRKDTEAFF. Filled out from reference TRBV7-8 and TRBJ1-1, the complete variable domain reads GAGVSQSPRYKVAKRGQDVALRCDPISGHVSLFWYQQALGQGPEFLTYFQNEAQLDKSGLPSDRFFAERPEGSVSTLKIQRTQQEDSAVYLCASSPGDRKDTEAFFGQGTRLTVV.

This clonotype was detected a few times. This rearrangement joins TRBV5-6 to TRBJ2-7, with D possibly being TRBD1 (5 bases). V lost 3 bases and J 2 bases, leaving 9 bases between the germline ends. Germline assignment: CDR1 SGHDT and CDR2 YYEEEE. The CDR3 runs to 13 residues. The CDR3 DNA sequence: TGTGCCAGCAGCTCCAGACAGACCTACGAGCAGTACTTC. It is translated as CASSSRQTYEQYF.

This clonotype has ten or more counts. This chain connects TRBV20-1 to TRBJ2-1; the match to TRBD2 covers 15 bases. The ends lost 4 bases at V and 8 bases at J; junction bases unmatched: 6. The CDR3 consists of 15 residues. Germline CDR1 DFQATT, CDR2 SNEGSKA (reference sequence). CDR3 DNA sequence: TGCAGTGCTACTCGGGGACTAGCGGGGGGTGATGAGCAGTTCTTC. This encodes CSATRGLAGGDEQFF.

The V and J genes are TRBV2 and TRBJ2-6; D may be TRBD2 (6 bases). The V and J ends lost 6 bases and 3 bases respectively, with 24 bases between them. This CDR3 is 19 amino acids long. Germline V CDR1 and CDR2: SNHLY, FYNNEI. In nucleotides, the CDR3 is TGTGCCAGCAGCTTAGTCGGGGGAGGCCCCCAAGGTGGGGCCAACGTCCTGACTTTC. It yields the protein CASSLVGGGPQGGANVLTF.

The rearrangement links TRBV10-3 to TRBJ1-5, with D tentatively TRBD1 (6 bases). The V end was cut by 7 bases, the J end by 6 bases, with 19 bases between. This CDR3 has 15 amino acids. Germline loops: CDR1 ENHRY, CDR2 SYGVKD. In DNA, the CDR3 is TGTGCCATCAAGAGGTCAGGGGAATTTGGTCAGCCCCAGCATTTT. Protein sequence: CAIKRSGEFGQPQHF.

The gene calls are TRBV20-1 and TRBJ1-5; D is ambiguous. The CDR3 is 13 amino acids. Germline values: CDR1 DFQATT, CDR2 SNEGSKA (reference sequence). The V gene lost 1 base and the J gene lost 6 bases, with 10 bases spanning the gap. In DNA form, the CDR3 reads TGCAGTGCTAGAGCCGGATTGGGTCAGCCCCAGCATTTT. As protein: CSARAGLGQPQHF.

The chain has TRBV19 and TRBJ1-1; D may be TRBD1 (5 bases). V shed 4 bases and J shed 8 bases, with 11 bases lying between them. Germline V gives CDR1 LNHDA, CDR2 SQIVND (reference sequence). This CDR3 region has 12 residues. The CDR3 is CASSRGTGEAFF. The CDR3 DNA reads TGTGCCAGTAGTAGGGGGACCGGCGAAGCTTTCTTT.

The rearrangement joins TRBV7-8 to TRBJ2-1; D is ambiguous. From germline, CDR1 is SGHVS and CDR2 FQNEAQ. Trimming removed 3 bases from V and 9 bases from J, with 3 bases in between. CDR3 length: 10 amino acids. CDR3 sequence reads: CASSLGEQFF. The DNA for the CDR3 is TGTGCCAGCAGCTTGGGTGAGCAGTTCTTC. Complete variable domain (other parts from reference TRBV7-8 and TRBJ2-1): GAGVSQSPRYKVAKRGQDVALRCDPISGHVSLFWYQQALGQGPEFLTYFQNEAQLDKSGLPSDRFFAERPEGSVSTLKIQRTQQEDSAVYLCASSLGEQFFGPGTRLTVL.

In this sample, this clonotype turned up many times. The chain recombines TRBV5-1 with TRBJ2-3; 9 bases are shared with TRBD2. Germline loops: CDR1 SGHRS, CDR2 YFSETQ. The V gene end was trimmed by 6 bases and the J gene end by 2 bases; junction bases not matched to a gene: 13. This CDR3 has 17 amino acids. The CDR3 bases are TGCGCCAGCACCCCACGGGATAGCGGGGGTACCACAGATACGCAGTATTTT. Amino acid sequence: CASTPRDSGGTTDTQYF.

The chain is built from TRBV19 and TRBJ1-6, with 7 bases that match TRBD1. V gave up 5 bases and J gave up 4 bases; unmatched junction bases: 8. This CDR3 has 16 residues. From germline, CDR1 is LNHDA and CDR2 SQIVND (reference sequence). Here the CDR3 DNA reads TGTGCCAGTAGTCCTCCCCCGGGACAGTATAATTCACCCCTCCACTTT. Protein: CASSPPPGQYNSPLHF.

V usage is TRBV11-2 and J usage is TRBJ2-5, with 9 bases that match TRBD2. V lost 1 base and J lost 4; bases outside the gene matches: 7. The germline V gene encodes CDR1 SGHAT and CDR2 FQNNGV. This CDR3 is built from 16 residues. CDR3 amino acids: CASSLVAGGAVETQYF. CDR3 nucleotide sequence: TGTGCCAGCAGCTTAGTGGCGGGGGGGGCCGTAGAGACCCAGTACTTC.

The chain joins TRBV14 to TRBJ1-2; no clear D gene. V was pared by 1 base and J by 4 bases, with 16 bases between. The CDR3 consists of 16 residues. Germline V gives CDR1 SGHDN, CDR2 FVKESK. CDR3 DNA sequence: TGTGCCAGCAGCCAAGTCACCGGCCAGACCCCCTATGGCTACACCTTC. This translates into CASSQVTGQTPYGYTF. The whole variable domain, remainder taken from reference TRBV14 and TRBJ1-2, is EAGVTQFPSHSVIEKGQTVTLRCDPISGHDNLYWYRRVMGKEIKFLLHFVKESKQDESGMPNNRFLAERTGGTYSTLKVQPAELEDSGVYFCASSQVTGQTPYGYTFGSGTRLTVV.

The J gene is TRBJ1-6, the V gene TRBV5-1; 7 nucleotides match TRBD1. After removal of 6 bases from V and 14 bases from J, the junction contained 8 bases not matched to a gene. CDR3 length: 12 amino acids. CDR1 is SGHRS and CDR2 is YFSETQ in the germline V gene. In DNA, the CDR3 is TGCGCCAGCAAACAGACAGGGTCAACCCTCCACTTT. Translation: CASKQTGSTLHF.

V usage is TRBV7-9 and J usage is TRBJ1-3; D unresolved. The CDR3 is 15 amino acids. Germline V gene sequence: CDR1 SEHNR, CDR2 FQNEAQ (reference sequence). Trimming removed 6 bases from V and 0 bases from J, with 12 bases in between. The CDR3 DNA reads as TGTGCCAGCAGTTCCGACGGGCTCTCTGGAAACACCATATATTTT. Residues: CASSSDGLSGNTIYF.

This clonotype has only a few counts. The CDR3 DNA follows: TGTGCCACCAGTGGTCAACTAGCGGGATCTTCTGAGCAGTTCTTC. It encodes CATSGQLAGSSEQFF. The rearrangement links TRBV24-1 to TRBJ2-1; 10 bases are shared with TRBD2. Germline CDR1 is KGHDR and CDR2 is SFDVKD. V shed 5 bases and J 9 bases; nucleotides not matched to a gene: 9. The CDR3 totals 15 residues.

This clonotype was recorded many times. DNA of the CDR3: TGTGCCATCATGAGGGACGCGAACTACGAGCAGTACTTC. Translating it yields CAIMRDANYEQYF. The J gene is TRBJ2-7, the V gene TRBV10-3, with D possibly called TRBD1 or TRBD2 (5 bases each). V lost 7 bases and J lost 3, with 13 bases in between. Germline assignment: CDR1 ENHRY and CDR2 SYGVKD. The CDR3 extends over 13 amino acids.

This CDR3 reads CSAISGAGYTF. DNA for the CDR3: TGCAGTGCTATTAGCGGGGCTGGCTACACCTTC. J is TRBJ1-2 and V is TRBV20-1; D might be TRBD1 (5 bases). There are 11 residues in the CDR3. Germline V gene data show CDR1 as DFQATT and CDR2 as SNEGSKA (reference sequence). The V and J ends lost 4 bases and 7 bases respectively, with 10 bases between them.